This TCR beta chain was documented in a study of T cell repertoires and HLA-DP antigens. Study in general: Sorted CD137+CD4+ samples averaged around 230 ng DNA; pre-culture CD4+ samples, about 1,200 ng. Study outcomes and limitations: Responder cells were total CD4+ cells with a HeLa antigen-presenting system.

There are 14 residues in the CDR3. Germline lookup yields CDR1 GTSNPN and CDR2 SVGIG (reference sequence). The ends lost 5 bases at V and 9 bases at J; junction bases unmatched: 9. About this clone: Its specificity is not known.

Profiled with immunoSEQ multiplex PCR; TCRdb holds only in-frame clones, not every one. In the table there are about 73,000 clones, about 80% of which are singletons. This receptor was obtained from a man aged 60 to 75 in good health and CMV-seronegative. This chain joins TRBV30 and TRBJ2-1, with TRBD2 identical over 11 bases. Source material: CD4+ T cells from PBMCs. DNA for the CDR3: TGTGCCTGGTCTAGCGGGAGGTTAACGAGTGAGCAGTTCTTC. It encodes CAWSSGRLTSEQFF.